This T cell receptor beta chain derives from a study of technical replicates of blood from a few donors (TCRdb year 2017). Relative to germline, V is 0 bases shorter and J is 6 bases shorter, with 6 bases between their ends. Via the germline V gene (reference sequence), CDR1 is MNHEY and CDR2 SMNVEV. The cysteine opens and the phenylalanine closes a CDR3 of 13 amino acids. Only the CDR3 part of the read is kept: 39 bases, read in frame from the first base. The library was obtained by the immunoSEQ multiplex PCR assay. TCRdb limited this immuneACCESS table to in-frame rearrangements with V and J called. A share of clones is missing; checked studies link under half to unresolved V genes, and the rest is unexplained. The sample profile shows under 100,000 clones; roughly 96% of them were found once. The leading ten clones occupy 0.31% of the sample. As regards this clone: The antigen it binds to is not known. No per-base quality is available; no much larger clone lies one base away.

This clonotype originated in a human donor in good health. Specimen: T cells isolated from PBMCs. The chain is encoded by TRBV27 joined to TRBJ1-5; the D gene is unclear. CDR3 region: CASSLSLSQPQHF. The nucleotide sequence is given as TGTGCCAGCAGTTTATCCCTGTCTCAGCCCCAGCATTTT.